This T cell receptor (beta chain) appears in the sequencing data of a study of T-cell reconstitution after alpha-beta-depleted transplantation in children. Findings and caveats of the study: Hyperexpanded clones declined; after one year, newly produced T cells mostly supplied diversity.

The TCRbeta library was prepared with unique molecular identifiers. Each CDR3 protein is one row after TCRdb ran MiXCR on the PCR reads. The sample lists about 280,000 distinct CDR3 sequences, 11% occurring once. This clonotype was counted ten times or more. Its antigen remains unknown. The V end lost 5 bases, the J end lost 9 bases, and 12 bases lay between the germline ends. The CDR3 has 12 residues. Germline values: CDR1 MNHEY, CDR2 SVGEGT. The sequenced sample was peripheral blood, obtained 180 days after TCRalphabeta/CD19-depleted stem cell transplant. The chain combines TRBV6-2 or TRBV6-3 with TRBJ2-3; D may be TRBD1 (6 bases). The receptor comes from a male patient between 2 and 15 years old who had a stem cell transplant for chronic granulomatous disease, so the T cells may come from the graft donor. Written as DNA, the CDR3 is TGTGCCAGCAGTACCCAGGGGATAACGCAGTATTTT. Translation gives CASSTQGITQYF.